This is a list of T cell receptor beta chains from one sample in a study of blood T cell repertoires in COVID-19. Sequencing was performed with immunoSEQ multiplex PCR; in TCRdb, only in-frame clones are kept and a portion is missing. Of some 240,000 clones listed, more than 65% are singletons. Sequences were obtained from PBMCs or T cells enriched from blood (not recorded which). These receptors were taken from a man aged 50-60 years who had recovered from COVID-19. CDR3s leave out the opening cysteine and the closing phenylalanine or tryptophan.

cdr3_aa	v_call	j_call	cdr3_length
ASSQDGLGVYNSPLH	TRBV18	TRBJ1-6	15
ASSSAGISAYEQY	TRBV7-9	TRBJ2-7	13
ASSSPQANIQY	TRBV9	TRBJ2-4	11
ASSPQRGQGSF	TRBV12-3/TRBV12-4	TRBJ1-1	11
ASSNRGRADEQF	TRBV19	TRBJ2-1	12
ASSRDRWQPQH	TRBV27	TRBJ1-5	11
ASSLAWDGGYEQY	TRBV5-5	TRBJ2-7	13
ASSLDLESYNEQF	TRBV11-2	TRBJ2-1	13
ASRLGGGETQY	TRBV6-5	TRBJ2-5	11
ASSSGLAGGLYEQY	TRBV5-6	TRBJ2-7	14
ASSQAPNTEAF	TRBV7-3	TRBJ1-1	11
ASSPRQGRNQPQH	TRBV11-2	TRBJ1-5	13
ASSGPPRTGKNEKLF	TRBV6-1	TRBJ1-4	15
ASSSDSVTDTQY	TRBV5-1	TRBJ2-3	12
ASSTPGQGRSYNSPLH	TRBV7-9	TRBJ1-6	16
ASSQGSTGGGGEQY	TRBV4-3	TRBJ2-7	14
ATSDPLAGKGNEQF	TRBV24-1	TRBJ2-1	14
ASSLGEIREQF	TRBV7-2	TRBJ2-1	11
ASSYGLEVSTQY	TRBV6-5	TRBJ2-3	12
ASGPGTTNLQY	TRBV12-5	TRBJ2-3	11
ASSLTRNYGYT	TRBV14	TRBJ1-2	11
ASSLQGRQETQY	TRBV5-1	TRBJ2-5	12
ASSQVPAGVYTGELF	TRBV3-1/TRBV3-2	TRBJ2-2	15
ASSLVRDYYGYT	TRBV5-1	TRBJ1-2	12
ATSRFSYEQY	TRBV3-1/TRBV3-2	TRBJ2-7	10
ASSPSTRAGNQPQH	TRBV28	TRBJ1-5	14
ASRPGGPVEQY	TRBV28	TRBJ2-7	11
ASSQKDRGPNYGYT	TRBV5-1	TRBJ1-2	14
ASSQDLTSGSNEQF	TRBV3-1/TRBV3-2	TRBJ2-1	14
ASSSLAGGWQF	TRBV7-2	TRBJ2-1	11
ATSDWTGIGYT	TRBV24-1	TRBJ1-2	11
ASSQNTISSYNEQF	TRBV18	TRBJ2-1	14
ASRQRTDTQY	TRBV5-1	TRBJ2-3	10
SVAGGGTEAF	TRBV29-1	TRBJ1-1	10
ASSPRQGSGEQY	TRBV7-3	TRBJ2-7	12
ASSTSTGNTIY	TRBV7-8	TRBJ1-3	11
ASSDGRREWGAF	TRBV2	TRBJ1-1	12
ASSYRGGAF	TRBV6-2/TRBV6-3	TRBJ1-1	9
ASSLAPSFGQGAGYGYT	TRBV5-1	TRBJ1-2	17
ASSVATPGELF	TRBV9	TRBJ2-2	11
ATSERRTANTGELF	TRBV24-1	TRBJ2-2	14
ASSSESRGQYEQY	TRBV5-1	TRBJ2-7	13
ASSLGQGIGYEQY	TRBV11-3	TRBJ2-7	13
ASSERDRGKLF	TRBV6-1	TRBJ1-4	11
ASSSSTGQGRSGYT	TRBV28	TRBJ1-2	14
ASSFAGQYYGYT	TRBV6-5	TRBJ1-2	12
AAQGAIGELF	TRBV19	TRBJ2-2	10
ASSEGDIGQY	TRBV6-1	TRBJ2-7	10
ASSMRGEGRRWKSQPQH	TRBV19	TRBJ1-5	17
ASSPGLAGGQETQY	TRBV18	TRBJ2-5	14
ASSWTSGREDTQY	TRBV5-1	TRBJ2-3	13
ASGTSGRAGEQF	TRBV27	TRBJ2-1	12
ASSPRLRQGQETQY	TRBV11-1	TRBJ2-5	14